These T cell receptor beta chains were read from a single sample in a study of blood T cell repertoires in COVID-19. TCRdb keeps only in-frame clones here, not all; method: immunoSEQ multiplex PCR. The sample has roughly 120,000 clones; more than 80% are singletons. Sequencing was carried out using peripheral blood. The receptors come from a woman aged 55-70 years with COVID-19, enrolled during active disease. CDR3s include the opening cysteine and the closing phenylalanine or tryptophan. Fields, in order: J gene, V gene, clone size, CDR3 protein. Only part of the rows carry a size: once, few, many, or a class if the clone is expanded.

TRBJ1-1	TRBV7-8	-	CASSFPRSRQGMNTEAFF
TRBJ2-7	TRBV6-2/TRBV6-3	-	CASSYEAVAEQYF
TRBJ1-1	TRBV3-1/TRBV3-2	-	CASSQDLETEAFF
TRBJ2-7	TRBV5-1	-	CASSLVLQADYEQYF
TRBJ2-1	TRBV7-2	few	CASSQLGGGFTYNEQFF
TRBJ1-5	TRBV6-5	-	CASIRDRGSNQPQHF
TRBJ2-3	TRBV7-8	-	CASSLVSGGSTDTQYF
TRBJ2-7	TRBV4-1	-	CASSQAPSGYEQYF
TRBJ2-2	TRBV12-3/TRBV12-4	once	CASSGGELFF
TRBJ1-1	TRBV3-1/TRBV3-2	-	CASSQGTNTEAFF
TRBJ2-2	TRBV19	-	CASLQGVTGELFF
TRBJ2-2	TRBV12-3/TRBV12-4	-	CASSRGPTGELFF
TRBJ2-5	TRBV5-1	-	CASSWTVQETQYF
TRBJ1-1	TRBV29-1	few	CSVEGRGISSAEAFF
TRBJ1-2	TRBV11-2	-	CTSSSRQGNYYGYTF
TRBJ2-1	TRBV5-1	-	CASRRDYQTNYNEQFF
TRBJ1-1	TRBV6-2/TRBV6-3	once	CASSYSSQAAEAFF
TRBJ1-1	TRBV4-3	-	CASSQDRDTGTEAFF
TRBJ2-3	TRBV6-2/TRBV6-3	-	CASSTTSTDTQYF
TRBJ2-5	TRBV3-1/TRBV3-2	-	CASSQRGWETQYF
TRBJ2-1	TRBV10-3	-	CAIRTGVYNEQFF
TRBJ2-3	TRBV7-3	once	CASSPRPAGGTDTQYF
TRBJ2-2	TRBV7-9	-	CASSMDRGLDTGELFF
TRBJ2-2	TRBV14	-	CASSQFTGNTGELFF
TRBJ2-5	TRBV4-3	-	CASSQGGGDQETQYF
TRBJ1-6	TRBV10-3	-	CAISGGFLPLHF
TRBJ1-1	TRBV6-1	few	CASSDRDRVDRAFF
TRBJ2-7	TRBV29-1	-	CSADGGVEQYF
TRBJ2-7	TRBV19	-	CASSMSGGYEQYF
TRBJ2-7	TRBV5-6	-	CASGTGTYEQYF
TRBJ1-5	TRBV28	-	CASSLLTGNSNQPQHF
TRBJ1-1	TRBV9	-	CASSRTGFGEAFF
TRBJ2-7	TRBV5-1	once	CASSFTQRTAAYEQYF
TRBJ1-1	TRBV18	-	CASSPTVMNTEAFF
TRBJ1-2	TRBV7-9	-	CASSLDQGLYGYTF
TRBJ2-3	TRBV3-1/TRBV3-2	-	CASRLAGGPHTDTQYF
TRBJ1-1	TRBV27	once	CASKTTKVNTEAFF
TRBJ1-1	TRBV5-1	-	CASSPTAGVANTEAFF
TRBJ2-5	TRBV30	-	CAWSVQTSGGEETQYF
TRBJ1-2	TRBV6-1	-	CASSDLPQATYGYTF
TRBJ1-2	TRBV7-9	few	CASPPPDNLYGYTF
TRBJ1-3	TRBV5-1	-	CASSMGQSFSGNTIYF
TRBJ1-5	TRBV4-1	-	CASSQGQGSNQPQHF
TRBJ1-5	TRBV18	-	CASSPRGGDTGNQPQHF
TRBJ2-5	TRBV11-2	-	CASSLGHHDQETQYF
TRBJ1-2	TRBV30	-	CALMEGANYGYTF
TRBJ2-5	TRBV19	-	CASSKLAGGEETQYF
TRBJ1-2	TRBV9	-	CASSLSTVGGGYTF